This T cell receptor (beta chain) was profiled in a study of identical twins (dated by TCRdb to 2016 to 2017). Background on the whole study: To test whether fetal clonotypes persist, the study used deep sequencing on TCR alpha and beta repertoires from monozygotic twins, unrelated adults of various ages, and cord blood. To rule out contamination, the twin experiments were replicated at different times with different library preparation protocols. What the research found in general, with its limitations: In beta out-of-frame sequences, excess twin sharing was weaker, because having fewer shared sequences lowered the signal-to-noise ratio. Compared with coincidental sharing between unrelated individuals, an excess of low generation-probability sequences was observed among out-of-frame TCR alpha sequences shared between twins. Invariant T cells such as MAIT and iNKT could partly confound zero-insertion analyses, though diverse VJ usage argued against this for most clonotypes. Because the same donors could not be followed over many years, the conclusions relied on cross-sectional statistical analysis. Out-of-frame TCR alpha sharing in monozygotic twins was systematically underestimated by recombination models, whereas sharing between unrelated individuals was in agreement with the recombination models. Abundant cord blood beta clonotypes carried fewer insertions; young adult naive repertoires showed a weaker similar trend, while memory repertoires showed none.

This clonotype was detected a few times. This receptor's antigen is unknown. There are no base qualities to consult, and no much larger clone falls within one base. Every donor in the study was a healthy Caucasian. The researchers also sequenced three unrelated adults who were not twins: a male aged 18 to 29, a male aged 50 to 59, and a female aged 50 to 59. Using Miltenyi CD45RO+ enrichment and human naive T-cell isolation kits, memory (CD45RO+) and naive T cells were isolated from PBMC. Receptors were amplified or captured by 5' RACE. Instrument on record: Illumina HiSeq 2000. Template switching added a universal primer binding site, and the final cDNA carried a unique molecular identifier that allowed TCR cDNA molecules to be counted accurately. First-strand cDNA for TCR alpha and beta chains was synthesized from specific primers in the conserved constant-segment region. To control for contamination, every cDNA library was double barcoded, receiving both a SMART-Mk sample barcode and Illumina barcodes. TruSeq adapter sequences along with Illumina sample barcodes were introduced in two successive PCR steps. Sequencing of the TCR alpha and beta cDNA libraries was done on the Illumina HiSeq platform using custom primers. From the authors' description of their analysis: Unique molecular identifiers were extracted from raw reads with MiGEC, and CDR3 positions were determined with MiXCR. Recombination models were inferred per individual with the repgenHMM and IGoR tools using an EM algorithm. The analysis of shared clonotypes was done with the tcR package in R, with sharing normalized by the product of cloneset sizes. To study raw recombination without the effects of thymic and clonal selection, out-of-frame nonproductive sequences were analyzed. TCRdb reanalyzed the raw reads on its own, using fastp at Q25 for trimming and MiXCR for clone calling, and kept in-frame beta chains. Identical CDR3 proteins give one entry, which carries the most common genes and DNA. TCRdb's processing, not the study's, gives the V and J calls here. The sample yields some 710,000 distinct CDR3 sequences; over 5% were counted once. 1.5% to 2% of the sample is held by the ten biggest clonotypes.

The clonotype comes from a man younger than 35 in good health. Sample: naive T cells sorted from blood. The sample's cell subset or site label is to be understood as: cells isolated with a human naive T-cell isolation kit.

The CDR3 protein sequence reads: CASSLVPDAQETQYF. The base sequence is TGCGCCAGCAGCTTGGTCCCAGATGCGCAAGAGACCCAGTACTTC. The sequence links TRBV5-1 to TRBJ2-5, with the D gene not confidently named. The CDR3, from cysteine to phenylalanine, totals 15 residues. The retained sequence is limited to the CDR3, 45 bases, with the frame set at the first base. CDR1 and CDR2 are drawn from the germline V gene: SGHRS, YFSETQ. V gives up 0 bases and J gives up 2 bases, and the segment between their germline ends measures 11 bases. Extended through the reference TRBV5-1 and TRBJ2-5 proteins, this CDR3 yields the full variable domain: KAGVTQTPRYLIKTRGQQVTLSCSPISGHRSVSWYQQTPGQGLQFLFEYFSETQRNKGNFPGRFSGRQFSNSRSEMNVSTLELGDSALYLCASSLVPDAQETQYFGPGTRLLVL.